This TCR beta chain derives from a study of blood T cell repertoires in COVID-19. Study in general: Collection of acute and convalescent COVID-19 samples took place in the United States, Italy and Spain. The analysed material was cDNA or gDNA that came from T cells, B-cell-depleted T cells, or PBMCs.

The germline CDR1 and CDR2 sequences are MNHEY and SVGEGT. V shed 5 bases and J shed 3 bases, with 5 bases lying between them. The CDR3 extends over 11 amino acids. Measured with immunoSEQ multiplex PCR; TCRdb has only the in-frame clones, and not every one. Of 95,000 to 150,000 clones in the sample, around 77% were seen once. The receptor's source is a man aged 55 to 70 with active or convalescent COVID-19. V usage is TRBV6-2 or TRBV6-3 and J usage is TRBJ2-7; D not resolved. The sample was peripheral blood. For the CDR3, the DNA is TGTGCCAGCAGTACTGGCTACGAGCAGTACTTC. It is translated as CASSTGYEQYF.